This passage covers 19 T cell receptor beta chains from one sample sequenced in a study of cytomegalovirus exposure and HLA in healthy donors. The method was immunoSEQ multiplex PCR; TCRdb's version includes in-frame clones alone and lacks a portion of them. The sample holds about 79,000 clones; roughly 93% are singletons and the top ten take about 3.6%. The sample comprised PBMCs. These receptor sequences come from a woman between 25 and 40 years old in good health and CMV-seronegative.

J is TRBJ1-1 and V is TRBV6-5; tentative D call: TRBD1 (5 bases). Germline assignment: CDR1 MNHEY and CDR2 SVGAGI. This CDR3 has 14 amino acids. V lost 6 bases to trimming and J lost 3 bases, with 14 bases between them. This CDR3 is CASRPMEGYTEAFF. The CDR3 region has the DNA TGTGCCAGCAGACCCATGGAGGGGTACACTGAAGCTTTCTTT.

V and J are TRBV23-1 and TRBJ1-2, with 9 positions matching TRBD1. TRBV23-1 counts as an open reading frame of uncertain function. V lost 6 bases to trimming and J lost 5 bases; unmatched junction nucleotides: 4. The CDR3 consists of 13 residues. The CDR3 loop is CASRVDRGYGYTF. CDR3 in DNA: TGCGCCAGCAGGGTGGACAGGGGTTATGGCTACACCTTC.

The CDR3 DNA is TGTGCCAGCAGGATGACAGGGGAGGGCAACTATGGCTACACCTTC. Its protein is CASRMTGEGNYGYTF. The chain couples TRBV5-4 to TRBJ1-2, with 8 positions matching TRBD1. CDR3 length: 15 residues. Germline V CDR1 and CDR2: SGHNT, YYREEE (reference sequence). J lost 2 bases, V lost 5 bases, and 8 bases had no gene match.

J is TRBJ2-7 and V is TRBV27, with TRBD1 identical over 9 bases. The CDR3 loop spans 16 amino acids. The germline CDR1 and CDR2 sequences are MNHEY and SMNVEV (reference sequence). J lost 0 bases, V lost 4 bases, and 7 bases had no gene match. The CDR3 here is CASSSIQGAFSYEQYF. The CDR3 bases are TGTGCCAGCAGTTCCATACAGGGGGCTTTCTCCTACGAGCAGTACTTC.

The chain couples TRBV13 to TRBJ1-1; D is perhaps TRBD1 (6 bases). This CDR3 is 18 amino acids long. V shed 4 bases and J shed 4 bases, with 25 bases lying between them. Germline values: CDR1 PRHDT, CDR2 FYEKMQ (reference sequence). DNA of the CDR3: TGTGCCAGCAGCTCCCAAATCGAAAACAGGGCGGTGGGCACTGAAGCTTTCTTT. Translated, it gives CASSSQIENRAVGTEAFF.

The gene calls are TRBV5-1 and TRBJ1-5, with 9 nucleotides matching TRBD1. Trimming took 4 bases from V and 2 from J; bases not matched to a gene: 7. Germline V CDR1 and CDR2: SGHRS, YFSETQ. The CDR3 consists of 16 residues. DNA for the CDR3: TGCGCCAGCAGCCTGGGGGACAGGGAGGGCAATCAGCCCCAGCATTTT. It encodes CASSLGDREGNQPQHF. Variable domain in full (rest from reference TRBV5-1 and TRBJ1-5): KAGVTQTPRYLIKTRGQQVTLSCSPISGHRSVSWYQQTPGQGLQFLFEYFSETQRNKGNFPGRFSGRQFSNSRSEMNVSTLELGDSALYLCASSLGDREGNQPQHFGDGTRLSIL.

V and J are TRBV6-5 and TRBJ1-1; 7 bases fit TRBD1. The trim removed 7 bases at V and 2 bases at J, leaving 7 bases unmatched. Per the germline V gene, CDR1 is MNHEY and CDR2 is SVGAGI. The CDR3 loop spans 14 amino acids. The CDR3 loop reads CASTYGTVNTEAFF. The DNA for the CDR3 is TGTGCCAGCACCTACGGGACAGTTAACACTGAAGCTTTCTTT.

This chain uses TRBV7-8 with TRBJ2-7; D gene unclear. This CDR3 region has 16 residues. Trimming removed 0 bases from V and 0 bases from J, with 12 bases in between. CDR1 and CDR2 from the germline V gene are SGHVS and FQNEAQ. The CDR3 sequence is CASSLAPGRISYEQYF. The CDR3 DNA reads TGTGCCAGCAGCTTAGCGCCAGGTCGGATCTCCTACGAGCAGTACTTC.

V gene TRBV18 combines with J gene TRBJ1-1; 8 positions agree with TRBD1. Unmatched junction bases numbered 6, after V lost 7 bases and J lost 5 bases. The CDR3 length is 13 residues. Germline V gene sequence: CDR1 KGHSH, CDR2 LQKENI. In nucleotides, the CDR3 is TGTGCCAGCTTCCGGACAGGGCTGACTGAAGCTTTCTTT. Protein: CASFRTGLTEAFF.

The gene calls are TRBV11-2 and TRBJ1-2, with 9 bases identical to TRBD1. The CDR3 length is 14 residues. The J segment lost 5 bases and the V segment lost 5 bases, leaving 6 bases of the junction unmatched. Germline V gene data show CDR1 as SGHAT and CDR2 as FQNNGV. CDR3 bases: TGTGCCAGCAGCCAAGATGGGACAGGGTATGGCTACACCTTC. This encodes CASSQDGTGYGYTF.

DNA for the CDR3: TGTGCCAGCAGTGAAACGGCCGGGAGGCGTGAGACCCAGTACTTC. Amino acid sequence: CASSETAGRRETQYF. The gene calls are TRBV2 and TRBJ2-5, with TRBD2 identical over 7 bases. The CDR3 contains 15 residues. Looked up from germline, CDR1 is SNHLY and CDR2 is FYNNEI. With 2 bases clipped from V and 5 bases from J, the junction kept 8 bases outside the gene matches. Supplemented by reference TRBV2 and TRBJ2-5, the full variable domain reads EPEVTQTPSHQVTQMGQEVILRCVPISNHLYFYWYRQILGQKVEFLVSFYNNEISEKSEIFDDQFSVERPDGSNFTLKIRSTKLEDSAMYFCASSETAGRRETQYFGPGTRLLVL.

The genes are TRBV6-5 and TRBJ1-2, with TRBD1 matching over 8 bases. V trimming: 4 bases; J trimming: 4 bases; junction bases outside the gene matches: 5. This CDR3 has 14 residues. CDR1 and CDR2 (germline): MNHEY, SVGAGI. The CDR3 nucleotides are TGTGCCAGCAGTTCGCCGACAGGGGTCTATGGCTACACCTTC. Translating it yields CASSSPTGVYGYTF.

This chain links TRBV6-4 with TRBJ1-2; tentative D call: TRBD1 (5 bases). Germline CDR1 MRHNA, CDR2 SNTAGT. The V and J ends lost 7 bases and 8 bases respectively, with 20 bases between them. The CDR3 is made up of 14 amino acids. CDR3 protein: CASTYTLGAGGYTF. The CDR3 DNA is TGTGCCAGCACCTATACCCTTGGTGCAGGGGGCTACACCTTC.

The table lists this clone with a count of one. The chain recombines TRBV19 with TRBJ1-4, with TRBD1 matching 9 bases. In germline, CDR1 is LNHDA, CDR2 SQIVND (reference sequence). The CDR3 covers 13 residues. Trimming at V came to 8 bases and at J to 8 bases, leaving 6 bases not matched to a gene. The CDR3 nucleotides are TGTGCCAGTCTTAGGACAGGGGCCGAAAAACTGTTTTTT. It specifies CASLRTGAEKLFF. The complete variable domain, with remaining parts taken from reference TRBV19 and TRBJ1-4, reads DGGITQSPKYLFRKEGQNVTLSCEQNLNHDAMYWYRQDPGQGLRLIYYSQIVNDFQKGDIAEGYSVSREKKESFPLTVTSAQKNPTAFYLCASLRTGAEKLFFGSGTQLSVL.

The chain combines TRBV6-1 with TRBJ2-3; 8 positions agree with TRBD1. This CDR3 is built from 16 residues. The germline gives CDR1 MNHNS, CDR2 SASEGT. V was clipped by 2 bases and J by 0 bases; unmatched bases: 4. The CDR3 region is CASSEHGQGSTDTQYF. The CDR3, as DNA: TGTGCCAGCAGTGAACACGGACAGGGTAGCACAGATACGCAGTATTTT.

The chain recombines TRBV5-1 with TRBJ2-5, with 8 nucleotides matching TRBD2. Germline values: CDR1 SGHRS, CDR2 YFSETQ. CDR3 length: 16 residues. V dropped 4 bases and J dropped 5; count of bases not matched to a gene: 13. CDR3 nucleotides: TGCGCCAGCAGCCTCGGCCGGACTAGCATCCCGGAGACCCAGTACTTC. Protein product: CASSLGRTSIPETQYF.

The genes are TRBV29-1 and TRBJ1-1; 7 nucleotides align to TRBD1. The CDR3 is made up of 12 amino acids. Germline trimming cut 5 bases from V and 3 bases from J; bases unmatched to any gene: 3. Germline V gives CDR1 SQVTM, CDR2 ANQGSEA. The CDR3 nucleotides read TGCAGCGTTAGTAGGGGGCACACTGAAGCTTTCTTT. Its translation: CSVSRGHTEAFF.

This sequence joins TRBV9 and TRBJ1-6, with D uncertain. V lost 3 bases and J 8 bases, leaving 12 bases between the germline ends. Germline loops: CDR1 SGDLS, CDR2 YYNGEE. This CDR3 is 14 amino acids long. This CDR3 is CASSAGEMDSPLHF. CDR3 nucleotide sequence: TGTGCCAGCAGCGCCGGGGAGATGGATTCACCCCTCCACTTT.

The chain has TRBV28 and TRBJ2-7; D uncertain. Trimming removed 2 bases from V and 3 bases from J, with 8 bases in between. The CDR3 contains 13 residues. CDR1 is MDHEN and CDR2 is SYDVKM in the germline V gene. The CDR3 spells CASSLTENYEQYF. The CDR3 coding sequence is TGTGCCAGCAGTTTAACAGAAAACTACGAGCAGTACTTC.